This TCR beta chain derives from a study of cytomegalovirus exposure and HLA in healthy donors. The donors were members of the validation cohort, which comprised 120 subjects and was separate from the first cohort of roughly 700 subjects. Generated by immunoSEQ multiplex PCR, the TCRdb table keeps only in-frame clones and is missing some. The table lists about 240,000 clones, about 90% of them singletons. V was shortened by 6 bases and J by 1 base, with 14 bases between the two germline ends. Per germline, CDR1 MGHDK and CDR2 SYGVNS. The CDR3 runs 15 residues. The sample was PBMCs. The V gene is TRBV25-1, the J gene TRBJ2-3; D call uncertain. This TCR came from a woman aged 25 to 45 in good health and CMV-seropositive. The CDR3 loop reads CASSNTIRGTDTQYF. CDR3 nucleotide sequence: TGTGCCAGCAGCAACACAATTCGGGGCACAGATACGCAGTATTTT.